Below are 17 T cell receptor beta chains sequenced from a single sample in a study of long-term antiretroviral therapy in people with HIV. It was version v3.0 of the immunoSEQ assay that was run at survey level. Assay used: immunoSEQ multiplex PCR; TCRdb lists only in-frame clones, some missing. Among roughly 5,600 clones listed, around four fifths were seen once. The sample consisted of unsorted PBMCs, taken 1.8 years before starting antiretroviral therapy. The receptors stem from a man aged 35-49 years with HIV.

The J gene is TRBJ2-3, the V gene TRBV28; 14 bases line up with TRBD2. The ends lost 5 bases at V and 5 bases at J; junction bases unmatched: 6. This CDR3 has 16 residues. Germline CDR1 and CDR2: MDHEN and SYDVKM. DNA for the CDR3: TGTGCCAGCAGTACGACTAGCGGGAGGGTTTTAGATACGCAGTATTTT. Translated, it gives CASSTTSGRVLDTQYF.

Comments on this clone: Other nucleotide sequences in the sample specify the same CDR3. The rearrangement uses TRBV7-9 and TRBJ1-2; D not resolved. Trimming pared 1 base from V and 5 bases from J, leaving 5 bases between. This CDR3 contains 12 residues. Germline-derived CDR1 and CDR2 are SEHNR and FQNEAQ (reference sequence). The CDR3 DNA sequence: TGTGCCAGCAGCTTAGGTGATTATGGCTACACCTTC. Its translation: CASSLGDYGYTF.

The V call is TRBV18, the J call TRBJ1-1; D gene ambiguous. Trimming left V 3 bases short and J 4 bases short, with 9 bases between. The germline gives CDR1 KGHSH, CDR2 LQKENI. CDR3 size: 13 residues. The CDR3 sequence is CASSPEVGTEAFF. The CDR3 region has the DNA TGTGCCAGCTCACCGGAAGTGGGCACTGAAGCTTTCTTT.

The chain links TRBV28 to TRBJ2-5; D not certain. This CDR3 is built from 14 residues. Germline CDR1 reads MDHEN; CDR2 reads SYDVKM. V lost 2 bases to trimming and J lost 1 base, with 8 bases between them. In nucleotides, the CDR3 is TGTGCCAGCAGTTTACTGGGTAGCCAAGAGACCCAGTACTTC. Protein product: CASSLLGSQETQYF.

The chain employs TRBV11-3 and TRBJ2-2; TRBD1 matches at 8 bases. This CDR3 comprises 15 residues. CDR1 is SGHNT, CDR2 YENEEA, per germline. J was trimmed by 1 base and V by 3 bases; bases with no gene match: 1. The CDR3 sequence is CASSFGTGNTGELFF. For the CDR3, the DNA is TGTGCCAGCAGCTTTGGGACAGGGAACACCGGGGAGCTGTTTTTT. Filled out from reference TRBV11-3 and TRBJ2-2, the complete variable domain reads EAGVVQSPRYKIIEKKQPVAFWCNPISGHNTLYWYLQNLGQGPELLIRYENEEAVDDSQLPKDRFSAERLKGVDSTLKIQPAELGDSAVYLCASSFGTGNTGELFFGEGSRLTVL.

Regarding this clone: The sample has other DNA sequences that encode this CDR3 too. The chain links TRBV27 to TRBJ2-1; 12 nucleotides match TRBD2. V was clipped by 3 bases and J by 6 bases; unmatched bases: 3. Germline V CDR1 and CDR2: MNHEY, SMNVEV (reference sequence). This CDR3 contains 15 residues. CDR3 nucleotides: TGTGCCAGCAGTTTCCCTAGCGGGAGGGCCAATGAGCAGTTCTTC. Translated: CASSFPSGRANEQFF.

The V call is TRBV6-4, the J call TRBJ2-2; 9 nucleotides match TRBD1. CDR1 is MRHNA, CDR2 SNTAGT, per germline. There are 16 residues in the CDR3. The J segment lost 6 bases and the V segment lost 2 bases, leaving 7 bases of the junction unmatched. CDR3 sequence: CASSDEGTGLSGELFF. CDR3 bases: TGTGCCAGCAGTGACGAAGGGACAGGGTTGTCCGGGGAGCTGTTTTTT.

V usage is TRBV7-8 and J usage is TRBJ1-2; D gene uncertain. The CDR3 totals 15 residues. CDR1 and CDR2 (germline): SGHVS, FQNEAQ. V shed 1 base and J shed 4 bases, with 13 bases lying between them. CDR3 coding DNA: TGTGCCAGCAGCTTAGGGGCTTATAACTCCTATGGCTACACCTTC. It specifies CASSLGAYNSYGYTF.

The V call is TRBV14, the J call TRBJ2-7; no definite D call. V lost 4 bases and J 4 bases, leaving 8 bases between the germline ends. The germline V gene encodes CDR1 SGHDN and CDR2 FVKESK. This CDR3 region has 12 residues. The CDR3 region has the DNA TGTGCCAGCAGCCTCCGTCCTTACGAGCAGTACTTC. Its protein is CASSLRPYEQYF.

This clone is large by share. This chain uses TRBV4-2 with TRBJ2-7, with D maybe TRBD2 (5 bases). Trimming took off 0 bases at V and 5 bases at J, with 17 bases between the two ends. The CDR3 runs 16 residues. Germline loops: CDR1 LGHNA, CDR2 YNFKEQ. The CDR3 protein is CASSQDLSRGRDEQYF. CDR3 in DNA: TGTGCCAGCAGCCAAGACCTTTCTAGAGGGCGGGACGAGCAGTACTTC.

This clone occurred a few times. The V gene is TRBV4-2, the J gene TRBJ2-7; D call uncertain. V lost 0 bases to trimming and J lost 6 bases, with 3 bases between them. CDR1 LGHNA and CDR2 YNFKEQ come from the germline V gene. This CDR3 contains 11 residues. Here the CDR3 DNA reads TGTGCCAGCAGCCAAGATCGCGAGCAGTACTTC. Residues: CASSQDREQYF.

The chain couples TRBV2 to TRBJ1-2; D perhaps matches TRBD1 (6 bases). Germline-derived CDR1 and CDR2 are SNHLY and FYNNEI. V lost 0 bases and J 5 bases, leaving 22 bases between the germline ends. There are 18 residues in the CDR3. The CDR3 nucleotides are TGTGCCAGCAGTGAAGCGCCCTCGACAGCGGGGGCGATATATGGCTACACCTTC. Protein: CASSEAPSTAGAIYGYTF. The full variable domain, completed using reference TRBV2 and TRBJ1-2, is EPEVTQTPSHQVTQMGQEVILRCVPISNHLYFYWYRQILGQKVEFLVSFYNNEISEKSEIFDDQFSVERPDGSNFTLKIRSTKLEDSAMYFCASSEAPSTAGAIYGYTFGSGTRLTVV.

The chain joins TRBV7-9 to TRBJ2-2; D may be TRBD2 (6 bases). This CDR3 region has 14 residues. CDR1 is SEHNR, CDR2 FQNEAQ, per germline (reference sequence). V lost 6 bases and J 8 bases, leaving 16 bases between the germline ends. The CDR3 DNA reads TGTGCCAGCAGTTTTTACCGGGAGTCAGGGGAGCTGTTTTTT. It encodes CASSFYRESGELFF. Supplemented by reference TRBV7-9 and TRBJ2-2, the full variable domain reads DTGVSQNPRHKITKRGQNVTFRCDPISEHNRLYWYRQTLGQGPEFLTYFQNEAQLEKSRLLSDRFSAERPKGSFSTLEIQRTEQGDSAMYLCASSFYRESGELFFGEGSRLTVL.

The chain recombines TRBV6-4 with TRBJ1-1; a weak D match, TRBD1 (5 bases). CDR3 length equals 13 residues. Between the trimmed V and J ends, which lost 6 bases and 4 bases, there was a span of 12 bases. Germline V gene data show CDR1 as MRHNA and CDR2 as SNTAGT. The CDR3 sequence: CASRETAGTEAFF. CDR3 in DNA: TGTGCCAGCAGAGAGACAGCGGGCACTGAAGCTTTCTTT.

The chain joins TRBV5-5 to TRBJ1-1; D remains ambiguous. The CDR3 totals 14 residues. Germline CDR1 and CDR2: SGHKS and YYEKEE (reference sequence). Trimming took 5 bases from V and 1 from J, leaving 12 bases between them. Here the CDR3 DNA reads TGTGCCAGCAGTGTCGGGATGTGGAACACTGAAGCTTTCTTT. Translated: CASSVGMWNTEAFF.

The chain couples TRBV27 to TRBJ1-1; 11 bases agree with TRBD1. CDR3 length: 17 amino acids. Germline CDR1 and CDR2: MNHEY and SMNVEV (reference sequence). Trimming at V came to 5 bases and at J to 3 bases, leaving 11 bases not matched to a gene. CDR3 sequence reads: CASSSRTGGRRDTEAFF. CDR3 coding DNA: TGTGCCAGCAGTAGCCGGACAGGGGGCAGGAGGGACACTGAAGCTTTCTTT.

By share, this clone counts as large. This sequence joins TRBV4-3 and TRBJ2-1, with 10 bases aligning to TRBD1. After removal of 0 bases from V and 7 bases from J, the junction contained 6 bases not matched to a gene. The CDR3 consists of 16 residues. Germline CDR1 LGHNA, CDR2 YSLEER. CDR3 sequence: CASSQDRAGQGNEQFF. CDR3 bases: TGCGCCAGCAGCCAAGATCGTGCGGGACAGGGGAATGAGCAGTTCTTC.